This passage covers 30 T cell receptor beta chains from one sample sequenced in a study of blood T cell repertoires in COVID-19. Repertoires were generated with immunoSEQ multiplex PCR, while TCRdb's copy carries only in-frame clones and drops some. The data contain roughly 110,000 clones, about three quarters of them singletons. The sample comprised peripheral blood. Every receptor here comes from an elderly man with COVID-19, enrolled during active disease.

This chain's CDR3 is CAIEGQGNGYTF. The CDR3, as DNA: TGTGCCATAGAGGGACAGGGAAACGGCTACACCTTC. V usage is TRBV10-3 and J usage is TRBJ1-2; 9 positions match TRBD1. J lost 8 bases, V lost 9 bases, and 7 bases had no gene match. Germline CDR1 ENHRY, CDR2 SYGVKD. The CDR3 extends over 12 amino acids.

The chain combines TRBV5-1 with TRBJ1-1, with a weak D call TRBD1 (6 bases). The CDR3 is 14 amino acids. The germline V gene encodes CDR1 SGHRS and CDR2 YFSETQ. V was pared by 3 bases and J by 4 bases, with 13 bases between. CDR3 nucleotide sequence: TGCGCCAGCAGCTCGACAGGCGACGGCACTGAAGCTTTCTTT. It codes for CASSSTGDGTEAFF.

This chain links TRBV30 with TRBJ2-2; D not certain. The CDR3 runs 14 residues. Germline CDR1 is GTSNPN and CDR2 is SVGIG (reference sequence). V was trimmed by 3 bases and J by 1 base, leaving 9 bases between them. CDR3 sequence reads: CAWRALMNTGELFF. Written as DNA, the CDR3 is TGTGCCTGGAGGGCCCTCATGAACACCGGGGAGCTGTTTTTT. The whole variable domain, filled in from reference TRBV30 and TRBJ2-2, reads SQTIHQWPATLVQPVGSPLSLECTVEGTSNPNLYWYRQAAGRGLQLLFYSVGIGQISSEVPQNLSASRPQDRQFILSSKKLLLSDSGFYLCAWRALMNTGELFFGEGSRLTVL.

The J gene is TRBJ2-1, the V gene TRBV14, with 10 positions matching TRBD2. Germline V gene data show CDR1 as SGHDN and CDR2 as FVKESK. This CDR3 is built from 14 residues. V was pared by 4 bases and J by 8 bases, with 5 bases of the junction left unmatched. The CDR3 loop reads CASSREREGDEQFF. In DNA, the CDR3 is TGTGCCAGCAGCCGCGAGCGGGAGGGCGATGAGCAGTTCTTC.

The rearrangement links TRBV4-1 to TRBJ1-4, with 8 bases fitting TRBD1. Germline lookup yields CDR1 MGHRA and CDR2 YSYEKL. V was clipped by 4 bases and J by 12 bases; unmatched bases: 13. There are 15 residues in the CDR3. CDR3 residues: CASSRGTGRWEELFF. CDR3 DNA sequence: TGCGCCAGCAGCCGCGGGACAGGAAGGTGGGAAGAACTGTTTTTT.

This sequence joins TRBV5-6 and TRBJ2-2, with 7 bases matching TRBD2. The CDR3 consists of 16 residues. J lost 4 bases, V lost 5 bases, and 11 bases had no gene match. Germline assignment: CDR1 SGHDT and CDR2 YYEEEE. CDR3 loop: CASRSQRDYGTGELFF. As DNA, the CDR3 is TGTGCCAGCAGAAGTCAGCGGGATTACGGCACCGGGGAGCTGTTTTTT.

This clone was seen only a few times. The chain is built from TRBV12-3 or TRBV12-4 and TRBJ2-7, with a possible D match to TRBD1 (6 bases). The CDR3 contains 12 residues. V was shortened by 2 bases and J by 5 bases, with 7 bases between the two germline ends. This chain's CDR3 is CASSLRGNEQYF. In DNA form, the CDR3 reads TGTGCCAGCAGTTTAAGGGGGAACGAGCAGTACTTC.

The CDR3, as DNA: TGTGCCAGCAGTTACTCCACGAGGAACACCGGGGAGCTGTTTTTT. Encoded protein: CASSYSTRNTGELFF. The V and J genes are TRBV6-5 and TRBJ2-2; no clear D gene. There are 15 residues in the CDR3. Germline CDR1 is MNHEY and CDR2 is SVGAGI. Trimming took 0 bases from V and 1 from J, leaving 6 bases between them.

The V and J genes are TRBV9 and TRBJ2-3, with TRBD2 identical over 11 bases. This CDR3 comprises 16 residues. J gave up 4 bases and V 1 base, and 5 bases lay outside the gene matches. Germline V CDR1 and CDR2: SGDLS, YYNGEE. DNA of the CDR3: TGTGCCAGCAGCGTATTAGCGGGAGGGCCCGCAGATACGCAGTATTTT. This encodes CASSVLAGGPADTQYF.

J is TRBJ2-2 and V is TRBV7-8; a possible D gene is TRBD1 (5 bases). The germline V gene has CDR1 SGHVS and CDR2 FQNEAQ. The germline V and J ends were trimmed by 0 bases and 6 bases, with 14 bases remaining between them. CDR3 length: 16 amino acids. The CDR3 region has the DNA TGTGCCAGCAGCTTAGCACAGGACCGATTCGCCGGGGAGCTGTTTTTT. Protein: CASSLAQDRFAGELFF. Drawing the rest from reference TRBV7-8 and TRBJ2-2, the complete variable domain is GAGVSQSPRYKVAKRGQDVALRCDPISGHVSLFWYQQALGQGPEFLTYFQNEAQLDKSGLPSDRFFAERPEGSVSTLKIQRTQQEDSAVYLCASSLAQDRFAGELFFGEGSRLTVL.

This chain links TRBV7-8 with TRBJ2-7, with D possibly TRBD2 on 5 matching bases. The CDR3 runs to 15 residues. CDR1 is SGHVS, CDR2 FQNEAQ, per germline. V was trimmed by 5 bases and J by 3 bases, leaving 17 bases between them. The CDR3 DNA sequence: TGTGCCAGCAGCCCCCGTGAGGGAGCGAGCTACGAGCAGTACTTC. Its protein is CASSPREGASYEQYF.

The chain recombines TRBV27 with TRBJ1-1; 8 bases fit TRBD1. CDR3 size: 16 residues. CDR1 is MNHEY and CDR2 is SMNVEV in the germline V gene (reference sequence). The trim removed 5 bases at V and 6 bases at J, leaving 14 bases unmatched. The CDR3 DNA follows: TGTGCCAGCAGTCACTACATCGGACAGGGTACCCCTGAAGCTTTCTTT. As protein: CASSHYIGQGTPEAFF.

The V and J genes are TRBV23-1 and TRBJ1-5; 12 positions match TRBD1. TRBV23-1 is an open reading frame whose function is uncertain. The CDR3 has 17 residues. V gave up 0 bases and J gave up 3 bases; unmatched junction bases: 3. CDR3 coding DNA: TGCGCCAGCAGTCAATCGGGACAGGGGGCGTTCAATCAGCCCCAGCATTTT. It encodes CASSQSGQGAFNQPQHF.

This clone was found a few times. V usage is TRBV28 and J usage is TRBJ1-5; D not resolved. Trimming shortened V by 7 bases and J by 2 bases, and 15 bases separated the two germline ends. The CDR3 is 15 residues long. Germline V CDR1 and CDR2: MDHEN, SYDVKM. The CDR3 here is CASTSSGKGNQPQHF. The CDR3, as DNA: TGTGCCAGCACCTCTTCGGGAAAGGGCAATCAGCCCCAGCATTTT.

This clone was picked up a small number of times. Written as DNA, the CDR3 is TGTGCCAGCAGTTTAATGGCGGGAGGATCCTACGAGCAGTACTTC. Translated, it gives CASSLMAGGSYEQYF. This chain links TRBV27 with TRBJ2-7; TRBD2 matches 8 bases. This CDR3 is built from 15 residues. From germline, CDR1 is MNHEY and CDR2 SMNVEV (reference sequence). V trimming: 2 bases; J trimming: 1 base; junction bases outside the gene matches: 4.

The rearrangement joins TRBV6-2 or TRBV6-3 to TRBJ1-2; 8 bases agree with TRBD1. CDR1 MNHEY and CDR2 SVGEGT come from the germline V gene. The CDR3 spans 16 residues. Trimming took 4 bases from V and 5 from J; bases not matched to a gene: 12. The CDR3 loop reads CASSSSGTGGGYGYTF. The CDR3 DNA reads TGTGCCAGCAGTTCCTCCGGGACAGGTGGCGGATATGGCTACACCTTC.

This clone was counted between two and nine times. The J gene is TRBJ1-5, the V gene TRBV6-2 or TRBV6-3; TRBD1 matches 10 bases. This CDR3 contains 14 residues. The V gene end was trimmed by 4 bases and the J gene end by 7 bases; junction bases not matched to a gene: 4. Germline V gene sequence: CDR1 MNHEY, CDR2 SVGEGT. CDR3 bases: TGTGCCAGCAGTTGGGACAGGGGCTGGCAGCCCCAGCATTTT. Its translation is CASSWDRGWQPQHF.

This rearrangement joins TRBV27 to TRBJ2-1, with 11 bases identical to TRBD2. V dropped 2 bases and J dropped 4; count of bases not matched to a gene: 10. The CDR3 extends over 18 amino acids. Germline-derived CDR1 and CDR2 are MNHEY and SMNVEV (reference sequence). The CDR3 nucleotides are TGTGCCAGCAGTTTAGCTAGCGGGAGGACCGTCCTATACAATGAGCAGTTCTTC. This encodes CASSLASGRTVLYNEQFF.

The rearrangement joins TRBV6-6 to TRBJ2-2, with D tentatively TRBD1 (5 bases). The ends were cut back, 6 bases at V and 3 bases at J, with 5 bases in the middle. The CDR3 sequence is 12 residues long. Germline CDR1 is MNHNY and CDR2 is SVGAGI (reference sequence). This CDR3 is CASRTDTGELFF. As DNA, the CDR3 is TGTGCCAGCAGGACAGACACCGGGGAGCTGTTTTTT.

J is TRBJ2-1 and V is TRBV2, with 14 bases identical to TRBD2. With 6 bases clipped from V and 10 bases from J, the junction kept 5 bases outside the gene matches. Per germline, CDR1 SNHLY and CDR2 FYNNEI. The CDR3 spans 14 residues. The CDR3 DNA sequence: TGTGCCAGCAGGACTAGCGGGAGGGCCTCCGAGCAGTTCTTC. Amino acid sequence: CASRTSGRASEQFF.

The chain combines TRBV7-9 with TRBJ2-7, with 7 bases matching TRBD2. The CDR3 runs to 16 residues. The germline CDR1 and CDR2 sequences are SEHNR and FQNEAQ (reference sequence). The trim removed 2 bases at V and 5 bases at J, leaving 12 bases unmatched. The DNA of the CDR3 is TGTGCCAGCAGCTTACACTCGCGGGAGATCAACGACGAGCAGTACTTC. Protein product: CASSLHSREINDEQYF.

This CDR3 is CASRTDTQYF. The CDR3, as DNA: TGTGCCAGTCGGACAGATACGCAGTATTTT. The chain uses TRBV18 and TRBJ2-3; D gene ambiguous. Germline CDR1 KGHSH, CDR2 LQKENI. There are 10 residues in the CDR3. Trimming took off 9 bases at V and 3 bases at J, with 4 bases between the two ends.

The rearrangement joins TRBV20-1 to TRBJ2-1; no clear D gene. Trimming removed 7 bases at V and 5 bases at J, with 9 bases between. Per the germline V gene, CDR1 is DFQATT and CDR2 is SNEGSKA (reference sequence). The CDR3 loop spans 11 amino acids. CDR3 bases: TGCAGTGGACTCCTGAACAATGAGCAGTTCTTC. As protein: CSGLLNNEQFF.

The rearrangement uses TRBV14 and TRBJ2-5; weak D call: TRBD2 (6 bases). The CDR3 has 15 amino acids. Germline loops: CDR1 SGHDN, CDR2 FVKESK. V lost 4 bases and J lost 5, with 17 bases in between. CDR3 protein: CASSPGLGKRETQYF. The CDR3, as DNA: TGTGCCAGCAGCCCGGGACTGGGGAAACGTGAGACCCAGTACTTC.

This clone was seen a handful of times. The V and J genes are TRBV14 and TRBJ2-1, with TRBD2 matching over 8 bases. Trimming removed 4 bases from V and 9 bases from J; junction bases left unmatched: 5. From germline, CDR1 is SGHDN and CDR2 FVKESK. This CDR3 has 13 residues. The CDR3, as DNA: TGTGCCAGCAGCCCCCTTCGGGGGGGTGAGCAGTTCTTC. This translates into CASSPLRGGEQFF.

The chain employs TRBV18 and TRBJ2-3, with 8 bases that match TRBD2. The CDR3 length is 19 residues. The V and J ends lost 1 base and 3 bases, in that order; junction bases with no gene match: 15. Germline V gene lookup returns CDR1 KGHSH and CDR2 LQKENI. The chain's CDR3 is CASSPLAFPGGPSTDTQYF. Written as DNA, the CDR3 is TGTGCCAGCTCACCACTCGCTTTCCCGGGAGGGCCCTCGACAGATACGCAGTATTTT.

The V gene is TRBV5-1, the J gene TRBJ2-5; 9 bases align to TRBD1. J gave up 3 bases and V 4 bases, and 4 bases lay outside the gene matches. The CDR3 covers 14 residues. The V gene's germline CDR1 is SGHRS and CDR2 YFSETQ. The CDR3 protein is CASSMGQGEETQYF. Here the CDR3 DNA reads TGCGCCAGCAGCATGGGACAGGGAGAAGAGACCCAGTACTTC.

This chain links TRBV3-1 (or the pseudogene TRBV3-2) with TRBJ2-1; TRBD2 matches 7 bases. Germline V lookup: CDR1 LGHDT, CDR2 YNNKEL (reference sequence). V was clipped by 6 bases and J by 9 bases; unmatched bases: 17. The CDR3 contains 16 residues. The DNA of the CDR3 is TGTGCCAGCAGTCCAAGGGGCGGGAGTTCTTTGAGTGAGCAGTTCTTC. Its protein is CASSPRGGSSLSEQFF.

The CDR3 DNA sequence: TGTGCCAGCAGCTTTGGACAGGGGCTCACTGGCTACACCTTC. Its translation: CASSFGQGLTGYTF. This chain connects TRBV7-9 to TRBJ1-2, with TRBD1 matching 9 bases. CDR1 is SEHNR, CDR2 FQNEAQ, per germline (reference sequence). The trim removed 3 bases at V and 7 bases at J, leaving 6 bases unmatched. The CDR3 covers 14 residues.

The chain's CDR3 is CATSVGGLLGVGQYF. CDR3 nucleotides: TGTGCCACCAGCGTAGGAGGCCTCCTTGGGGTCGGGCAGTATTTT. The chain links TRBV15 to TRBJ2-3, with D possibly matching TRBD2 (5 bases). The germline V gene encodes CDR1 LNHNV and CDR2 YYDKDF (reference sequence). This CDR3 comprises 15 residues. Trimming left V 5 bases short and J 11 bases short, with 23 bases between.